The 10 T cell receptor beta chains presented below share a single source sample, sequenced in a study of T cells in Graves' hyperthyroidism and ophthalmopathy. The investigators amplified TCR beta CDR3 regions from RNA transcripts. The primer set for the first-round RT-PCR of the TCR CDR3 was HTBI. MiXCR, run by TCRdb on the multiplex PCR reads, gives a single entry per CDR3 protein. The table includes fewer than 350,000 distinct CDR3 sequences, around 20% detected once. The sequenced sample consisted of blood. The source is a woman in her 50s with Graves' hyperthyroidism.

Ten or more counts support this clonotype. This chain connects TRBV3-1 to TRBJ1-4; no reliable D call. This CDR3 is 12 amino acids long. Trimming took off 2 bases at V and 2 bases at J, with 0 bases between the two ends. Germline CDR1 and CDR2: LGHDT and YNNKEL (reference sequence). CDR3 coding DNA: TGTGCCAGCAGCCAAACTAATGAAAAACTGTTTTTT. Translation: CASSQTNEKLFF.

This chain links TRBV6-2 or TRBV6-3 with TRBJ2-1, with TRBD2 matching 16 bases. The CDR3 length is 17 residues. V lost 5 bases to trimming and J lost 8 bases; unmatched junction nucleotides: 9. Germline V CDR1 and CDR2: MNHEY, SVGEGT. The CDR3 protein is CASSPWGLAGGPDEQFF. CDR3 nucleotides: TGTGCCAGCAGTCCATGGGGACTAGCGGGGGGGCCCGATGAGCAGTTCTTC.

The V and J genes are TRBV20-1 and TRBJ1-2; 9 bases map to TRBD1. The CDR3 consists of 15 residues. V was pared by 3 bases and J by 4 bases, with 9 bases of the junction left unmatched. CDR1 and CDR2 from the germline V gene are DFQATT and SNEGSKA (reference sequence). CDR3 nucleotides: TGCAGTGCTAGTCAATCGGGACAGGGCGGCTATGGCTACACCTTC. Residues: CSASQSGQGGYGYTF.

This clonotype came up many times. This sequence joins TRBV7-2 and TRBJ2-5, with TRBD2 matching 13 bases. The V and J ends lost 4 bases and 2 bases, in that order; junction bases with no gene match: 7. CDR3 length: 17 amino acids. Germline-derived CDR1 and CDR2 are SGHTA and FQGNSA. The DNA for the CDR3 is TGTGCCAGCAGCTCCGGACTAGCGGGAGTTACTCAAGAGACCCAGTACTTC. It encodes CASSSGLAGVTQETQYF.

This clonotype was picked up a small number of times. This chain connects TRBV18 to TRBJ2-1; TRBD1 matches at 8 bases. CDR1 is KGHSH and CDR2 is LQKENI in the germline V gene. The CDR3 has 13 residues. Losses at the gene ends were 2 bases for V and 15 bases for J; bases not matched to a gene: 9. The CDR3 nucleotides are TGTGCCAGCTCACCAAAAACAGGGGGAGTCGGGTTCTTC. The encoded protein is CASSPKTGGVGFF.

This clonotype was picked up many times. CDR3 amino acids: CASSFRRDQPQHF. The CDR3 DNA follows: TGTGCCAGCAGTTTCCGTCGAGATCAGCCCCAGCATTTT. The chain joins TRBV12-3 or TRBV12-4 to TRBJ1-5; no definite D call. V shed 3 bases and J shed 5 bases, with 8 bases lying between them. The CDR3 is made up of 13 amino acids.

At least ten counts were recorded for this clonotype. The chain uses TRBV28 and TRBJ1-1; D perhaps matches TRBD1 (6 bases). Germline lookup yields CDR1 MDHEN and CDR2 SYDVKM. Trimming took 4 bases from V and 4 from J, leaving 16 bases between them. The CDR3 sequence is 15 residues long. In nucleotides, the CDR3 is TGTGCCAGCAGTTGGGGGGCAGTCGATTTCACTGAAGCTTTCTTT. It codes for CASSWGAVDFTEAFF.

CDR3 residues: CSVDRAGGTETQYF. Written as DNA, the CDR3 is TGCAGCGTTGACCGAGCGGGAGGAACCGAGACCCAGTACTTC. The chain recombines TRBV29-1 with TRBJ2-5, with 9 bases matching TRBD2. J gave up 5 bases and V 3 bases, and 7 bases lay outside the gene matches. The germline V gene encodes CDR1 SQVTM and CDR2 ANQGSEA. This CDR3 contains 14 residues.

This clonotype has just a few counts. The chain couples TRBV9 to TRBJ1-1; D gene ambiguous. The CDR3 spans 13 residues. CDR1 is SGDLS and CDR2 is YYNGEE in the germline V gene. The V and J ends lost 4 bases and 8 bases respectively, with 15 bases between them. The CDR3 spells CASSPRFSSEAFF. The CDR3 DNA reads TGTGCCAGCAGCCCTCGGTTTAGTTCGGAAGCTTTCTTT.

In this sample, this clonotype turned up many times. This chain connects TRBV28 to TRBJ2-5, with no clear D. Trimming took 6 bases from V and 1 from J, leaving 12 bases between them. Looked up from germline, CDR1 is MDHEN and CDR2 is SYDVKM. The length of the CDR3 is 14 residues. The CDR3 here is CASRNTPSQETQYF. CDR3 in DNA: TGTGCCAGCAGGAATACACCTTCCCAAGAGACCCAGTACTTC.